This T cell receptor (beta chain) was documented in a study of blood T cell repertoires in COVID-19 (TCRdb year 2020). For the wider study: Collaborator samples came from the United States, Italy and Spain and covered acute and convalescent phases of COVID-19. The prospective study material was composed of cDNA or gDNA derived from T cells, B-cell-depleted T cells, or PBMCs. Deeply sampled blood TCRbeta repertoires from subjects exposed to, actively infected with, or recovered from COVID-19 were included in the dataset. The repertoires were released in a freely available public database intended as a resource for research on the immune response to SARS-CoV-2. The samples were drawn from the first 160 participants of the ongoing ImmuneRACE study and from 1,254 subjects provided by 6 global collaborators. The sample metadata nearly always contained a de-identified subject ID, COVID-19 status, age in years and sex. Where HLA class I and class II types were available, the types were taken from metadata supplied by the sample provider, not from assay-based typing. Study-wide conclusions, independent of this receptor: How much clinical and demographic metadata was included differed by source and by participant, and the metadata was provided uncurated.

TCRbeta CDR3 regions were amplified from genomic DNA using the immunoSEQ Assay, a bias-controlled multiplex PCR. In the paper's pipeline: Within the assay, amplification of reference gene primers was used to estimate how many nucleated cells each sample contained. Sequence reads were collapsed and filtered to measure the absolute abundance of every unique TCRbeta CDR3 rearrangement. For each sample, productive Simpson clonality was calculated as the square root of Simpson's diversity index over productive rearrangements. TCRdb took this table from immuneACCESS and kept in-frame rearrangements with V and J called. Such tables lack part of the clones; where checked against another copy, unresolved V genes explain under half of the gap, and the rest is unexplained. V and J calls plus clone size are reproduced from that table; the DNA served to infer D and trimming. The sample has about 400,000 clones on record, 89% of them singletons. The top ten clones comprise 0.95% to 1.5% of the sample.

CDR1 and CDR2, looked up from the germline V gene, are MDHEN and SYDVKM. Between the V and J ends, shortened by 2 bases and 4 bases respectively, the junction contains 12 bases. Counted from cysteine to phenylalanine, this CDR3 has 15 amino acids. Only the CDR3 part of the read is kept: 45 bases, read in frame from the first base. Collaborating institutions collected whole blood in K2EDTA tubes following their own protocols. For TCRbeta analysis, collaborator samples were shipped as frozen whole blood, as isolated PBMCs, or as DNA extracted from either sample type. This clone was counted a single time. Its recognized antigen is unknown. Base qualities are not recorded, but no much larger clone differs from it by a single base.

Sequencing was carried out using peripheral blood. Recombination joined TRBV28 with TRBJ1-5, with the D gene not clear enough to name. The clonotype originates from a middle-aged man with acute or convalescent COVID-19. In nucleotide form, the sequence is TGTGCCAGCAGTTTAAGTATGTCGGGGAATCAGCCCCAGCATTTT. It encodes CASSLSMSGNQPQHF. The CDR3 plus the reference TRBV28 and TRBJ1-5 genes for the other parts give the full variable domain: DVKVTQSSRYLVKRTGEKVFLECVQDMDHENMFWYRQDPGLGLRLIYFSYDVKMKEKGDIPEGYSVSREKKERFSLILESASTNQTSMYLCASSLSMSGNQPQHFGDGTRLSIL.